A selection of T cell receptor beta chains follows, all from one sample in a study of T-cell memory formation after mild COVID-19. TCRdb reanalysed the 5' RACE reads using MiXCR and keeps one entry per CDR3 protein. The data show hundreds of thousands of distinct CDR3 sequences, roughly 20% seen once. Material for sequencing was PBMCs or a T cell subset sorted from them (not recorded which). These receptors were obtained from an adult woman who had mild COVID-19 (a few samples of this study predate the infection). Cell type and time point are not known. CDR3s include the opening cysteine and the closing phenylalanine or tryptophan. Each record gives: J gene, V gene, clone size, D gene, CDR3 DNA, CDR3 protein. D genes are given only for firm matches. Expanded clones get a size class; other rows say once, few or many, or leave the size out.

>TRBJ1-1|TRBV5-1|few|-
TGCGCCAGCAGCGTGACTCTCGGGGTGAACACTGAAGCTTTCTTT
CASSVTLGVNTEAFF
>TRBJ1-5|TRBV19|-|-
TGTGCCAGTAGTATCCATTCGGGACTTGTGGCAGGCCTTAATCAGCCCCAGCATTTT
CASSIHSGLVAGLNQPQHF
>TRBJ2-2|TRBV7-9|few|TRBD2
TGTGCCAGCAGGGACATCCCCCGGGGGGACACCGGGGAGCTGTTTTTT
CASRDIPRGDTGELFF
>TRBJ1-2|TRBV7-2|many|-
TGTGCCAGCAGCTTAGCGCAGGGTACCTATGGCTACACCTTC
CASSLAQGTYGYTF
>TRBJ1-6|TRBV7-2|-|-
TGTGCCAGCAGCCCGGACTGGGATAGAGGGAATTCACCCCTCCACTTT
CASSPDWDRGNSPLHF
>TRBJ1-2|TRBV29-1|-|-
TGCAGCGTCCATTCGGGGTACAGGAGCTATGGCTACACCTTC
CSVHSGYRSYGYTF
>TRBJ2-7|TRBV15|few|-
TGTGCCACCAGTCCTCCTAGCGTCTACGAGCAGTACTTC
CATSPPSVYEQYF
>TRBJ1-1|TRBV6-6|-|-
TGTGCCATTGGACAGCGGAGGACTGAAGCTTTCTTT
CAIGQRRTEAFF
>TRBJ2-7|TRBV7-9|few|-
TGTGCCAGCAGCTCGGATATTCAGGGCGACGAGCAGTACTTC
CASSSDIQGDEQYF
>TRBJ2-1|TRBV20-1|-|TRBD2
TGCAGTGCTAGAGGACTAGCGGGGGAGCTAACATACAATGAGCAGTTCTTC
CSARGLAGELTYNEQFF
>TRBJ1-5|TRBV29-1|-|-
TGCAGCGTTGGTACCGAGCCCCAGCATTTT
CSVGTEPQHF